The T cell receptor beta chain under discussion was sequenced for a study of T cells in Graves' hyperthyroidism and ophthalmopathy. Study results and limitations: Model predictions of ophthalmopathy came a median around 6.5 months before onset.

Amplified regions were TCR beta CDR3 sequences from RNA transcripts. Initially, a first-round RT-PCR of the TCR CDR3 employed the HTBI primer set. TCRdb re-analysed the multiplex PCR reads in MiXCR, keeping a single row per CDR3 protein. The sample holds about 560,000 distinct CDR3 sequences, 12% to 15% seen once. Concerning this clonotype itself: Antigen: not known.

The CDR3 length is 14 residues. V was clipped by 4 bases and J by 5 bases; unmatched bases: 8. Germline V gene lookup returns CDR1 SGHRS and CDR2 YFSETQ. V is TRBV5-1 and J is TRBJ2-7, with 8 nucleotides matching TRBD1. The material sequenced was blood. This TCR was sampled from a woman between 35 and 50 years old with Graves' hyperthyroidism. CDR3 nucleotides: TGCGCCAGCAGCGACCCAGGACAGGGAAACGAGCAGTACTTC. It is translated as CASSDPGQGNEQYF.